This T cell receptor beta chain was sequenced during a study of post-analysis software for immune sequencing data. Findings of the study overall: Controls had lower frequencies than patients of five or six TRBV segments, which included TRBV5-6, TRBV5-1 and TRBV20-1.

Carried by the TCR beta cDNA libraries were unique molecular identifiers. TCRdb independently ran MiXCR on the PCR reads; one entry per CDR3 protein. Of over 700,000 distinct CDR3 sequences in the sample, just under 30% were seen once. This clonotype was detected only a few times. The antigen remains unidentified. Trimming stripped 10 bases from V and 5 bases from J, with 14 bases between. The CDR3 loop spans 12 amino acids. Germline V lookup: CDR1 MNHEY, CDR2 SVGAGI. Sequencing was carried out using blood. This sequence was found in a girl between 5 and 17 years old with multiple sclerosis. V is TRBV6-5 and J is TRBJ1-2; D unclear. The CDR3 here is CATHGPQYGYTF. CDR3 DNA: TGTGCCACACACGGCCCCCAGTATGGCTACACCTTC.